Presented here are 25 T cell receptor beta chains from one specimen sequenced in a study (dated by TCRdb to 2014 to 2015). Library prep was done by 5' RACE. The data were produced on an Illumina MiSeq. TCRdb's own reprocessing of the public reads used fastp at Q25 and MiXCR and kept productive beta chains. Records with the same CDR3 protein are collapsed into one entry carrying the most frequent genes and DNA. Here the sample has tens of thousands of distinct CDR3 sequences; less than 35% occur a single time. Around 3.9% of the sample comes from the top ten. Sequences were obtained from memory CD4+ T cells sorted from a lymph node. Sample cell subset or site, as interpreted from the label and publication: memory CD4+ T cells, CD4+CD45RO+CD25-. These receptors were obtained from a female donor with breast cancer.

The chain combines TRBV9 with TRBJ2-7, with a tentative D call TRBD1 (6 bases). CDR1 and CDR2 from the germline V gene are SGDLS and YYNGEE. The CDR3 spans 15 residues. Trimming stripped 3 bases from V and 5 bases from J, with 18 bases between. This CDR3 reads CASSAFPGEGDEQYF. The CDR3 DNA sequence: TGTGCCAGCAGCGCTTTCCCAGGGGAAGGCGACGAGCAGTACTTC.

The gene calls are TRBV3-1 and TRBJ2-3; a weak D match, TRBD2 (5 bases). V was trimmed by 0 bases and J by 0 bases, leaving 7 bases between them. The germline CDR1 and CDR2 sequences are LGHDT and YNNKEL (reference sequence). This CDR3 is 15 amino acids long. The CDR3, as DNA: TGTGCCAGCAGCCAAGATCGGGGTAGCACAGATACGCAGTATTTT. It translates to CASSQDRGSTDTQYF.

This chain connects TRBV9 to TRBJ1-1, with a weak D call TRBD1 (6 bases). V lost 7 bases to trimming and J lost 1 base, with 17 bases between them. This CDR3 spans 15 amino acids. Germline V gene sequence: CDR1 SGDLS, CDR2 YYNGEE. This CDR3 is CASARGGARNTEAFF. Written as DNA, the CDR3 is TGTGCCAGCGCCCGAGGGGGGGCGAGGAACACTGAAGCTTTCTTT.

The chain joins TRBV6-5 to TRBJ2-7; no firm D call. Trimming stripped 6 bases from V and 7 bases from J, with 16 bases between. The germline CDR1 and CDR2 sequences are MNHEY and SVGAGI. This CDR3 spans 13 amino acids. CDR3 residues: CASSPRPGGEQYF. CDR3 DNA sequence: TGTGCCAGCAGCCCTAGGCCCGGTGGGGAGCAGTACTTC.

The CDR3 is CAAQGGRSYEQYF. CDR3 coding DNA: TGTGCTGCACAGGGCGGGAGGTCCTACGAGCAGTACTTC. The chain has TRBV6-6 and TRBJ2-7, with 8 bases fitting TRBD2. The germline V gene encodes CDR1 MNHNY and CDR2 SVGAGI (reference sequence). This CDR3 is built from 13 residues.

The J gene is TRBJ2-1, the V gene TRBV7-2, with D possibly being TRBD2 (5 bases). V lost 2 bases and J 7 bases, leaving 18 bases between the germline ends. This CDR3 contains 16 residues. The germline V gene has CDR1 SGHTA and CDR2 FQGNSA. The CDR3 is CASSLNRLAGRNEQFF. The CDR3 nucleotides are TGTGCCAGCAGCTTAAACCGGCTAGCTGGCAGAAATGAGCAGTTCTTC.

This clonotype was counted only a few times. The gene calls are TRBV5-1 and TRBJ1-1; no firm D call. The CDR3 is 12 amino acids. The V gene lost 2 bases and the J gene lost 3 bases, with 5 bases spanning the gap. Per the germline V gene, CDR1 is SGHRS and CDR2 is YFSETQ. Written as DNA, the CDR3 is TGCGCCAGCAGCTTTCGGGACACTGAAGCTTTCTTT. This translates into CASSFRDTEAFF.

As to this clonotype: A much larger clone sits a single nucleotide away, making a read error possible. This chain connects TRBV4-3 to TRBJ2-4; unclear D gene. Per the germline V gene, CDR1 is LGHNA and CDR2 is YSLEER. CDR3 length: 16 residues. The CDR3 DNA follows: TGCGCCAGCGGCCAAGATCTATCTGGGGTCAAAAACATTCAGTACTTC. As protein: CASGQDLSGVKNIQYF.

There are a few counts of this clonotype. J is TRBJ1-1 and V is TRBV5-1; TRBD1 might be the D (6 bases). Looked up from germline, CDR1 is SGHRS and CDR2 is YFSETQ. V lost 4 bases to trimming and J lost 7 bases, with 17 bases between them. The CDR3 loop spans 14 amino acids. CDR3 region: CASSTRTDSNEAFF. For the CDR3, the DNA is TGCGCCAGCAGCACCCGGACAGACAGTAATGAAGCTTTCTTT.

V usage is TRBV14 and J usage is TRBJ2-3, with 7 bases lining up with TRBD2. The V and J ends lost 7 bases and 1 base, in that order; junction bases with no gene match: 17. This CDR3 contains 18 residues. Looked up from germline, CDR1 is SGHDN and CDR2 is FVKESK. The CDR3 here is CASKPEASGPIRTDTQYF. Here the CDR3 DNA reads TGTGCCAGCAAACCAGAGGCTAGCGGTCCTATTCGCACAGATACGCAGTATTTT.

This clonotype came up a few times. J is TRBJ2-7 and V is TRBV2; possibly TRBD2 for D (6 bases). Germline V CDR1 and CDR2: SNHLY, FYNNEI. Trimming took 8 bases from V and 2 from J, leaving 10 bases between them. The CDR3 totals 12 residues. The CDR3 is CASEEGTYEQYF. The CDR3 DNA reads TGTGCCAGCGAGGAGGGAACCTACGAGCAGTACTTC.

The rearrangement links TRBV5-1 to TRBJ1-2; D possibly corresponds to TRBD1 (6 bases). Germline lookup yields CDR1 SGHRS and CDR2 YFSETQ. This CDR3 comprises 13 residues. Trimming pared 0 bases from V and 12 bases from J, leaving 15 bases between. The CDR3 region is CASSLGGADGHTF. CDR3 nucleotides: TGCGCCAGCAGCTTGGGGGGGGCTGACGGCCACACCTTC.

The chain couples TRBV5-1 to TRBJ2-3; 7 bases agree with TRBD1. V trimming: 4 bases; J trimming: 0 bases; junction bases outside the gene matches: 8. This CDR3 is 16 amino acids long. CDR1 and CDR2 from the germline V gene are SGHRS and YFSETQ. The CDR3 loop is CASSRGDSTSTDTQYF. The CDR3 DNA follows: TGCGCCAGCAGCCGTGGGGACAGCACTAGCACAGATACGCAGTATTTT.

The V gene is TRBV5-8, the J gene TRBJ1-1; D call uncertain. Trimming removed 4 bases from V and 3 bases from J, with 13 bases in between. Germline V CDR1 and CDR2: SGHTS, YDEGEE. This CDR3 comprises 14 residues. The CDR3 region is CASSLRIRDTEAFF. For the CDR3, the DNA is TGTGCCAGCAGCCTCAGGATTCGCGACACTGAAGCTTTCTTT.

For the CDR3, the DNA is TGTGCCAGCAGCCTCGACAGGGGGCTAAACACCGGGGAGCTGTTTTTT. Its translation is CASSLDRGLNTGELFF. The rearrangement links TRBV7-2 to TRBJ2-2, with TRBD1 matching over 10 bases. This CDR3 is built from 16 residues. Germline V CDR1 and CDR2: SGHTA, FQGNSA. Germline trimming cut 5 bases from V and 2 bases from J; bases unmatched to any gene: 5.

The V call is TRBV6-5, the J call TRBJ2-1; TRBD2 matches at 8 bases. The V gene's germline CDR1 is MNHEY and CDR2 SVGAGI. Trimming removed 4 bases from V and 3 bases from J; junction bases left unmatched: 8. The CDR3 runs 16 residues. CDR3 sequence (DNA): TGTGCCAGCAGTTTTAGCGGGACCAGATTCTACAATGAGCAGTTCTTC. Its translation: CASSFSGTRFYNEQFF.

This chain connects TRBV28 to TRBJ2-7, with 8 bases lining up with TRBD1. After removal of 6 bases from V and 1 base from J, the junction contained 8 bases not matched to a gene. There are 15 residues in the CDR3. CDR1 is MDHEN, CDR2 SYDVKM, per germline. DNA for the CDR3: TGTGCCAGCAGCACAGGGGGACTCGGGTCCTACGAGCAGTACTTC. Its protein is CASSTGGLGSYEQYF.

The chain combines TRBV28 with TRBJ1-1, with 7 bases identical to TRBD1. The CDR3 runs to 14 residues. Germline V lookup: CDR1 MDHEN, CDR2 SYDVKM. V lost 6 bases to trimming and J lost 8 bases; unmatched junction nucleotides: 12. DNA of the CDR3: TGTGCCAGCAGCTACAGGGGACCGAAGGGCGAAGCTTTCTTT. It yields the protein CASSYRGPKGEAFF. Together with reference TRBV28 and TRBJ1-1, the CDR3 gives the full variable domain: DVKVTQSSRYLVKRTGEKVFLECVQDMDHENMFWYRQDPGLGLRLIYFSYDVKMKEKGDIPEGYSVSREKKERFSLILESASTNQTSMYLCASSYRGPKGEAFFGQGTRLTVV.

By sample fraction, this clonotype is medium-sized. The chain links TRBV5-1 to TRBJ1-2; no definite D call. The germline V and J ends were trimmed by 4 bases and 6 bases, with 13 bases remaining between them. The CDR3 is 13 amino acids. Germline CDR1 and CDR2: SGHRS and YFSETQ. The CDR3 DNA reads as TGCGCCAGCAGCACCTCGGGCTGGGATGGCTACACCTTC. It translates to CASSTSGWDGYTF.

The V call is TRBV4-1, the J call TRBJ2-7; 10 bases match TRBD1. The CDR3 spans 17 residues. Per the germline V gene, CDR1 is MGHRA and CDR2 is YSYEKL. V lost 3 bases and J lost 5; bases outside the gene matches: 13. CDR3 loop: CASSQRSWTGGYNEQYF. CDR3 DNA sequence: TGCGCCAGCAGCCAGCGGTCGTGGACAGGGGGATATAACGAGCAGTACTTC.

This clonotype was recorded many times. The J gene is TRBJ2-7, the V gene TRBV20-1; 11 bases align to TRBD2. CDR1 DFQATT and CDR2 SNEGSKA come from the germline V gene (reference sequence). V lost 4 bases to trimming and J lost 3 bases; unmatched junction nucleotides: 2. The CDR3 runs 13 residues. The CDR3 reads CSAKTSGNYEQYF. CDR3 bases: TGCAGTGCTAAGACTAGCGGGAACTACGAGCAGTACTTC.

This clonotype was observed a few times. The chain is built from TRBV4-1 and TRBJ2-1; D may correspond to TRBD1 or TRBD2 (5 bases each). The CDR3 length is 14 residues. V was clipped by 1 base and J by 7 bases, with 11 bases between them. The germline CDR1 and CDR2 sequences are MGHRA and YSYEKL. CDR3 nucleotide sequence: TGCGCCAGCAGCCAAGCCGGGACGGAAAATGAGCAGTTCTTC. Encoded protein: CASSQAGTENEQFF.

The CDR3 DNA reads as TGTGCCAGCAGTCTGGATCAGGGGGTACGCCGCAATGAGCAGTTCTTC. Translation: CASSLDQGVRRNEQFF. The chain carries TRBV12-3 or TRBV12-4 and TRBJ2-1; 7 nucleotides match TRBD1. This CDR3 is built from 16 residues. With V trimmed by 5 bases and J by 6 bases, 13 bases remained unmatched.

This clonotype was recorded a few times. The genes are TRBV4-2 and TRBJ2-3; 12 bases map to TRBD2. Germline values: CDR1 LGHNA, CDR2 YNFKEQ. V was clipped by 4 bases and J by 4 bases; unmatched bases: 6. The CDR3 loop spans 16 amino acids. CDR3 DNA: TGTGCCAGCAGCCGAACTAGCGGGGGGCCTTCAGATACGCAGTATTTT. Encoded protein: CASSRTSGGPSDTQYF.

The rearrangement uses TRBV10-3 and TRBJ2-5; tentative D call: TRBD2 (6 bases). The CDR3 covers 14 residues. V was clipped by 3 bases and J by 4 bases, with 12 bases between them. Germline lookup yields CDR1 ENHRY and CDR2 SYGVKD. This CDR3 reads CAISERLGGETQYF. Here the CDR3 DNA reads TGTGCCATCAGTGAACGACTAGGAGGAGAGACCCAGTACTTC.